The 22 T cell receptor beta chains below were found in one sample sequenced in a study of cytomegalovirus exposure and HLA in healthy donors. In the PCR, 60 Vbeta and 13 Jbeta primers were used. Method: immunoSEQ multiplex PCR; TCRdb's copy keeps in-frame clones and lacks some. Altogether 150,000 to 200,000 clones are present, 77% being singletons, with the ten largest covering over 2.5%. The source material was PBMCs. The receptor source for this set is a female donor in good health and CMV-seronegative.

The chain combines TRBV5-6 with TRBJ2-4; 9 nucleotides agree with TRBD2. This CDR3 region has 17 residues. The V gene end was trimmed by 0 bases and the J gene end by 2 bases; junction bases not matched to a gene: 6. From germline, CDR1 is SGHDT and CDR2 YYEEEE. CDR3 sequence reads: CASSLDLAGKTKNIQYF. The CDR3 region has the DNA TGTGCCAGCAGCTTGGATCTAGCGGGAAAGACCAAAAACATTCAGTACTTC.

This sequence joins TRBV27 and TRBJ2-3; 11 positions match TRBD2. The germline CDR1 and CDR2 sequences are MNHEY and SMNVEV (reference sequence). CDR3 length: 18 residues. Losses at the gene ends were 6 bases for V and 2 bases for J; bases not matched to a gene: 13. The CDR3 DNA is TGTGCCAGCAGCTCTCTTAGACTAGCGGGGACTATCACAGATACGCAGTATTTT. This sequence encodes CASSSLRLAGTITDTQYF.

The V gene is TRBV5-4, the J gene TRBJ1-4; weak D call: TRBD1 (5 bases). This CDR3 is built from 14 residues. V was clipped by 2 bases and J by 8 bases, with 13 bases between them. The germline V gene encodes CDR1 SGHNT and CDR2 YYREEE (reference sequence). CDR3 in DNA: TGTGCCAGCAGCTTACCGGGGGTTGAGGAAAAACTGTTTTTT. This encodes CASSLPGVEEKLFF.

The chain couples TRBV19 to TRBJ2-3; D is possibly TRBD1 (6 bases). V dropped 3 bases and J dropped 4 bases, with 14 bases sitting between them. In germline, CDR1 is LNHDA, CDR2 SQIVND (reference sequence). The CDR3 runs to 15 residues. CDR3 protein: CASSIQAGVPDTQYF. The CDR3 DNA sequence: TGTGCCAGTAGTATTCAGGCAGGGGTCCCAGATACGCAGTATTTT. Full variable domain (remainder filled in from reference TRBV19 and TRBJ2-3): DGGITQSPKYLFRKEGQNVTLSCEQNLNHDAMYWYRQDPGQGLRLIYYSQIVNDFQKGDIAEGYSVSREKKESFPLTVTSAQKNPTAFYLCASSIQAGVPDTQYFGPGTRLTVL.

This clone was counted once. V usage is TRBV4-1 and J usage is TRBJ2-7; 11 nucleotides align to TRBD2. The CDR3 spans 20 residues. CDR1 is MGHRA and CDR2 is YSYEKL in the germline V gene. With V trimmed by 3 bases and J by 3 bases, 19 bases remained unmatched. The CDR3 spells CASSQEPDDKGLAEYYEQYF. The CDR3, as DNA: TGCGCCAGCAGCCAGGAACCGGACGATAAGGGACTAGCGGAATACTACGAGCAGTACTTC.

DNA for the CDR3: TGTGCCAGTATACCTCGGGCGGGGCCCACCTACGAGCAGTACTTC. It is translated as CASIPRAGPTYEQYF. The rearrangement uses TRBV19 and TRBJ2-7; a possible D gene is TRBD2 (6 bases). This CDR3 is 15 amino acids long. The V end was cut by 7 bases, the J end by 2 bases, with 18 bases between. In germline, CDR1 is LNHDA, CDR2 SQIVND (reference sequence).

The chain links TRBV5-1 to TRBJ1-5, with TRBD1 as a possible D gene (5 bases). The CDR3 has 14 residues. Germline values: CDR1 SGHRS, CDR2 YFSETQ. Trimming cost V 0 bases and J 6 bases, with 10 bases left between them. The CDR3 DNA sequence: TGCGCCAGCAGCTTGGTAGGGGAGGGTCAGCCCCAGCATTTT. Amino acids: CASSLVGEGQPQHF.

V gene TRBV5-6 combines with J gene TRBJ2-7, with D unclear. Germline V gives CDR1 SGHDT, CDR2 YYEEEE. CDR3 size: 15 residues. V was trimmed by 0 bases and J by 1 base, leaving 11 bases between them. In DNA form, the CDR3 reads TGTGCCAGCAGCTTGGGAATGGGCTCTTCCTACGAGCAGTACTTC. This translates into CASSLGMGSSYEQYF.

This chain joins TRBV6-5 and TRBJ2-1, with 8 positions matching TRBD1. This CDR3 has 14 amino acids. V trimming: 5 bases; J trimming: 5 bases; junction bases outside the gene matches: 5. Germline V gene lookup returns CDR1 MNHEY and CDR2 SVGAGI. The CDR3 DNA sequence: TGTGCCAGCAGTGCAGGGGGCGGGCACAATGAGCAGTTCTTC. This codes for CASSAGGGHNEQFF.

The gene calls are TRBV9 and TRBJ2-3; 7 bases match TRBD2. The CDR3 is 14 amino acids. From germline, CDR1 is SGDLS and CDR2 YYNGEE. V shed 0 bases and J 6 bases; nucleotides not matched to a gene: 4. Written as DNA, the CDR3 is TGTGCCAGCAGCGTAGGAGCGGGATCGGATACGCAGTATTTT. It yields the protein CASSVGAGSDTQYF. Supplemented by reference TRBV9 and TRBJ2-3, the full variable domain reads DSGVTQTPKHLITATGQRVTLRCSPRSGDLSVYWYQQSLDQGLQFLIQYYNGEERAKGNILERFSAQQFPDLHSELNLSSLELGDSALYFCASSVGAGSDTQYFGPGTRLTVL.

The chain has TRBV30 and TRBJ1-2; D gene uncertain. In germline, CDR1 is GTSNPN, CDR2 SVGIG (reference sequence). This CDR3 contains 13 residues. V lost 3 bases to trimming and J lost 0 bases, with 8 bases between them. The CDR3 spells CAWSPNPNYGYTF. CDR3 DNA sequence: TGTGCCTGGAGCCCAAATCCTAACTATGGCTACACCTTC. The complete variable domain, with remaining parts taken from reference TRBV30 and TRBJ1-2, reads SQTIHQWPATLVQPVGSPLSLECTVEGTSNPNLYWYRQAAGRGLQLLFYSVGIGQISSEVPQNLSASRPQDRQFILSSKKLLLSDSGFYLCAWSPNPNYGYTFGSGTRLTVV.

This sequence joins TRBV7-9 and TRBJ1-2; TRBD1 matches at 8 bases. This CDR3 region has 15 residues. After removal of 5 bases from V and 1 base from J, the junction contained 6 bases not matched to a gene. Germline V lookup: CDR1 SEHNR, CDR2 FQNEAQ (reference sequence). CDR3 sequence (DNA): TGTGCCAGCAGCATCTCGGACAGGGATAACTATGGCTACACCTTC. Translating gives CASSISDRDNYGYTF.

In its sample, this clone was seen a few times. The genes are TRBV30 and TRBJ1-2, with 12 bases that match TRBD1. Germline loops: CDR1 GTSNPN, CDR2 SVGIG (reference sequence). The junction had 4 bases not matched to a gene; V was cut back by 0 bases and J by 5 bases. The CDR3 has 15 residues. CDR3 coding DNA: TGTGCCTGGAGTGTAGGGACAGGGGGCTATTATGGCTACACCTTC. It translates to CAWSVGTGGYYGYTF.

This chain joins TRBV5-6 and TRBJ2-1; D is possibly TRBD1 (5 bases). The CDR3 is 12 amino acids. Trimming left V 0 bases short and J 8 bases short, with 6 bases between. Germline-derived CDR1 and CDR2 are SGHDT and YYEEEE. CDR3 loop: CASSLEGDEQFF. The DNA of the CDR3 is TGTGCCAGCAGCTTGGAAGGGGATGAGCAGTTCTTC.

The chain employs TRBV5-1 and TRBJ1-1; tentatively, D is TRBD1 (5 bases). The CDR3 length is 12 residues. In germline, CDR1 is SGHRS, CDR2 YFSETQ. Deletions cut 7 bases from V and 8 bases from J, with 15 bases between. The chain's CDR3 is CASVGQTAEAFF. CDR3 nucleotides: TGCGCCAGCGTGGGTCAGACAGCCGAAGCTTTCTTT.

The chain links TRBV7-3 to TRBJ2-1, with D tentatively TRBD1 (6 bases). The V end was cut by 4 bases, the J end by 5 bases, with 15 bases between. The CDR3 is 15 residues long. The germline V gene has CDR1 SGHTA and CDR2 FQGTGA. The CDR3 DNA is TGTGCCAGCAGCTCGGCCGGGACAACGAACAATGAGCAGTTCTTC. Its translation is CASSSAGTTNNEQFF.

This chain connects TRBV27 to TRBJ2-3; TRBD1 aligns across 8 bases. The V gene end was trimmed by 1 base and the J gene end by 5 bases; junction bases not matched to a gene: 11. CDR3 length equals 17 residues. Germline values: CDR1 MNHEY, CDR2 SMNVEV (reference sequence). The CDR3 DNA sequence: TGTGCCAGCAGTTTATTCCCCTCCCACAGGGGGATAGATACGCAGTATTTT. Its translation: CASSLFPSHRGIDTQYF.

The chain joins TRBV4-1 to TRBJ1-2, with D maybe TRBD1 (5 bases). Trimming pared 2 bases from V and 5 bases from J, leaving 21 bases between. Per the germline V gene, CDR1 is MGHRA and CDR2 is YSYEKL. This CDR3 comprises 17 residues. In nucleotides, the CDR3 is TGCGCCAGCAGCCAAAAGAGTGGGGGGGAAAGGCTATATGGCTACACCTTC. This encodes CASSQKSGGERLYGYTF.

There are a few counts of this clone. V and J are TRBV2 and TRBJ2-2; 8 bases fit TRBD1. V shed 4 bases, J shed 5 bases, and the junction held 9 bases outside the gene matches. Germline values: CDR1 SNHLY, CDR2 FYNNEI. The CDR3 has 16 residues. CDR3 in DNA: TGTGCCAGCAGTGGACAGGGGTCAAGAAAAACCGGGGAGCTGTTTTTT. This gives the protein CASSGQGSRKTGELFF.

This clone appeared once. This rearrangement joins TRBV28 to TRBJ2-7, with D perhaps matching TRBD2 (6 bases). This CDR3 contains 14 residues. The V gene lost 6 bases and the J gene lost 0 bases, with 12 bases spanning the gap. The V gene's germline CDR1 is MDHEN and CDR2 SYDVKM. The CDR3, as DNA: TGTGCCAGCAGCTACGGGACTGGCTCCTACGAGCAGTACTTC. Its protein is CASSYGTGSYEQYF.

The chain joins TRBV5-1 to TRBJ2-5; D is perhaps TRBD2 (6 bases). The ends were cut back, 9 bases at V and 2 bases at J, with 20 bases in the middle. The CDR3 is made up of 15 amino acids. Germline V lookup: CDR1 SGHRS, CDR2 YFSETQ. The CDR3 is CATALNGGKQETQYF. CDR3 nucleotides: TGCGCCACCGCATTAAACGGCGGGAAACAAGAGACCCAGTACTTC.

The chain links TRBV19 to TRBJ1-1; 7 nucleotides line up with TRBD1. Unmatched junction bases numbered 6, after V lost 7 bases and J lost 1 base. CDR1 LNHDA and CDR2 SQIVND come from the germline V gene (reference sequence). The CDR3 has 14 amino acids. Here the CDR3 DNA reads TGTGCCAGTACCGTCGACAGGGCGAACACTGAAGCTTTCTTT. Translation gives CASTVDRANTEAFF. The full variable domain, its missing parts supplied by reference TRBV19 and TRBJ1-1, is DGGITQSPKYLFRKEGQNVTLSCEQNLNHDAMYWYRQDPGQGLRLIYYSQIVNDFQKGDIAEGYSVSREKKESFPLTVTSAQKNPTAFYLCASTVDRANTEAFFGQGTRLTVV.